This paragraph reports one T cell receptor (beta chain). The target antigen is unknown. This record comes from a study of T cell responses to AZD1222 COVID-19 vaccine. Sequencing used immunoSEQ multiplex PCR; TCRdb keeps in-frame clones, though not all of them. This sample yields about 100,000 clones, of which roughly 87% are seen a single time; approximately 4.3% belongs to the top ten. CDR3 length: 12 amino acids. CDR1 GTSNPN and CDR2 SVGIG come from the germline V gene (reference sequence). Germline trimming cut 2 bases from V and 8 bases from J; bases unmatched to any gene: 4. Broader study findings: Donors were largely white British and mainly female; clonal diversity was possibly underestimated. After the peak T cell response, and only then, were repertoires sampled. Close to half of spike-specific TCRs reportedly recognize unmutated variant regions.

The rearrangement joins TRBV30 to TRBJ1-2; 8 bases agree with TRBD1. The sequences come from peripheral blood, collected on day 0 of AZD1222 vaccination. The receptor comes from an adult in good health. Written as DNA, the CDR3 is TGTGCCTGGAGTCCGACAGGGGTCGGCTACACCTTC. Protein: CAWSPTGVGYTF.